A single sample gave rise to the 13 T cell receptor beta chains below, sequenced in a study of blood T cell repertoires in COVID-19. Repertoires were generated with immunoSEQ multiplex PCR, while TCRdb's copy carries only in-frame clones and drops some. This table holds over 100,000 clones, 86% found once. The sequenced material came from peripheral blood. The receptors were gathered from a woman between 70 and 85 years old with COVID-19, enrolled during active disease.

The genes are TRBV6-2 or TRBV6-3 and TRBJ1-3; no definite D call. The CDR3 is made up of 14 amino acids. From germline, CDR1 is MNHEY and CDR2 SVGEGT. V lost 6 bases, J lost 0 bases, and 9 bases lay in between. DNA for the CDR3: TGTGCCAGCAGCGCTTCCGGCTCTGGAAACACCATATATTTT. Translated: CASSASGSGNTIYF.

This clone was detected once. CDR3 sequence reads: CASSSRDRGFYEQYF. The CDR3 DNA reads TGTGCCAGCAGTTCCCGGGACAGGGGGTTCTACGAGCAGTACTTC. V is TRBV28 and J is TRBJ2-7; 11 bases agree with TRBD1. The CDR3 is 15 amino acids. V gave up 4 bases and J gave up 3 bases; unmatched junction bases: 5. CDR1 and CDR2 from the germline V gene are MDHEN and SYDVKM. The full variable domain, its missing parts supplied by reference TRBV28 and TRBJ2-7, is DVKVTQSSRYLVKRTGEKVFLECVQDMDHENMFWYRQDPGLGLRLIYFSYDVKMKEKGDIPEGYSVSREKKERFSLILESASTNQTSMYLCASSSRDRGFYEQYFGPGTRLTVT.

Only a few counts were recorded for this clone. V gene TRBV7-6 combines with J gene TRBJ1-6, with D possibly TRBD1 on 5 matching bases. The CDR3 contains 21 residues. CDR1 and CDR2 (germline): SGHVS, FNYEAQ. Deletions cut 5 bases from V and 2 bases from J, with 28 bases between. CDR3 nucleotide sequence: TGTGCCAGCAGCCTATTCCCCTCAGGGAGGGGTGAGAATACCTATAATTCACCCCTCCACTTT. It specifies CASSLFPSGRGENTYNSPLHF.

The chain combines TRBV29-1 with TRBJ2-1, with D possibly being TRBD2 (7 bases). The germline gives CDR1 SQVTM, CDR2 ANQGSEA. The CDR3 totals 12 residues. Trimming took 6 bases from V and 7 from J, leaving 13 bases between them. CDR3 in amino acids: CSVGGGENEQFF. The CDR3 nucleotides read TGCAGCGTCGGAGGGGGGGAGAATGAGCAGTTCTTC.

This clone came up a few times. V gene TRBV28 combines with J gene TRBJ2-1; TRBD1 might be the D (6 bases). V lost 5 bases and J lost 9, with 11 bases in between. Germline V gene sequence: CDR1 MDHEN, CDR2 SYDVKM. The CDR3 totals 12 residues. Here the CDR3 reads CASSIRQAEQFF. The CDR3 DNA reads as TGTGCCAGCAGTATTCGACAGGCTGAGCAGTTCTTC.

This chain joins TRBV6-5 and TRBJ1-5; a possible D gene is TRBD1 (6 bases). The V end lost 5 bases, the J end lost 4 bases, and 9 bases lay between the germline ends. Germline V gene sequence: CDR1 MNHEY, CDR2 SVGAGI. There are 13 residues in the CDR3. The CDR3 spells CASSTGWNQPQHF. In DNA, the CDR3 is TGTGCCAGCAGTACAGGGTGGAATCAGCCCCAGCATTTT.

The chain links TRBV15 to TRBJ2-5, with 10 bases identical to TRBD2. CDR3 size: 14 residues. The germline gives CDR1 LNHNV, CDR2 YYDKDF (reference sequence). With V trimmed by 2 bases and J by 5 bases, 2 bases remained unmatched. In DNA form, the CDR3 reads TGTGCCACCAGCAGAAGGACTAGCGGTGAGACCCAGTACTTC. It codes for CATSRRTSGETQYF.

The gene calls are TRBV28 and TRBJ1-5; no clear D. CDR3 length: 14 amino acids. V was shortened by 1 base and J by 1 base, with 5 bases between the two germline ends. Per the germline V gene, CDR1 is MDHEN and CDR2 is SYDVKM. The CDR3 DNA reads as TGTGCCAGCAGTTTATCCAGGAGCAATCAGCCCCAGCATTTT. This translates into CASSLSRSNQPQHF.

The chain couples TRBV6-5 to TRBJ1-5; 7 nucleotides line up with TRBD1. Germline V gives CDR1 MNHEY, CDR2 SVGAGI. Trimming at V came to 6 bases and at J to 7 bases, leaving 6 bases not matched to a gene. This CDR3 contains 13 residues. The CDR3 here is CASSLEGGQPQHF. The CDR3 coding sequence is TGTGCCAGCAGCCTCGAAGGGGGCCAGCCCCAGCATTTT.

This clone was detected only once. The CDR3, as DNA: TGTGCCAGCTCACCAGCAGCGATAGCCACTGAAGCTTTCTTT. Amino acids: CASSPAAIATEAFF. The genes are TRBV18 and TRBJ1-1; D is ambiguous. The CDR3 consists of 14 residues. V shed 2 bases and J shed 4 bases, with 11 bases lying between them. CDR1 KGHSH and CDR2 LQKENI come from the germline V gene.

The chain has TRBV10-3 and TRBJ2-7; 11 bases are shared with TRBD2. This CDR3 contains 15 residues. Trimming cost V 6 bases and J 2 bases; bases outside gene matches: 6. CDR1 is ENHRY and CDR2 is SYGVKD in the germline V gene. For the CDR3, the DNA is TGTGCCATCAGCGTGGTAGCGGGGGGGCCCTACGAGCAGTACTTC. Its translation is CAISVVAGGPYEQYF.

This chain connects TRBV6-5 to TRBJ1-5, with 7 bases aligning to TRBD1. The CDR3 extends over 15 amino acids. Germline trimming cut 6 bases from V and 0 bases from J; bases unmatched to any gene: 5. Germline CDR1 is MNHEY and CDR2 is SVGAGI. In nucleotides, the CDR3 is TGTGCCAGCAGCCGGACAGGTTATAGCAATCAGCCCCAGCATTTT. As protein: CASSRTGYSNQPQHF.

V usage is TRBV27 and J usage is TRBJ2-3, with no clear D. Germline CDR1 MNHEY, CDR2 SMNVEV (reference sequence). The length of the CDR3 is 15 residues. V lost 5 bases to trimming and J lost 2 bases, with 14 bases between them. The CDR3 DNA is TGTGCCAGCAGTCCCCACCGGTTCCCCACAGATACGCAGTATTTT. It encodes CASSPHRFPTDTQYF.